One sample yielded the 8 T cell receptor beta chains listed below, sequenced in a study of blood T cell repertoires in COVID-19. Assay: immunoSEQ multiplex PCR; the TCRdb copy retains only in-frame clones and omits some. The table has 220,000 or so clones, more than 75% seen once. The sequenced sample was peripheral blood. These receptors were obtained from a woman older than 75 with COVID-19, enrolled during active disease.

V gene TRBV6-5 combines with J gene TRBJ1-1; a possible D gene is TRBD1 (6 bases). The ends were cut back, 6 bases at V and 2 bases at J, with 13 bases in the middle. CDR3 length equals 14 residues. Germline lookup yields CDR1 MNHEY and CDR2 SVGAGI. CDR3 residues: CASRRQDPNTEAFF. The CDR3 bases are TGTGCCAGCAGGAGACAGGACCCTAACACTGAAGCTTTCTTT.

V gene TRBV5-8 combines with J gene TRBJ1-5, with D possibly being TRBD1 (5 bases). This CDR3 has 15 amino acids. CDR1 and CDR2 from the germline V gene are SGHTS and YDEGEE. Between the trimmed V and J ends, which lost 2 bases and 3 bases, there was a span of 12 bases. The CDR3 DNA follows: TGTGCCAGCAGCTTTACAGGCGTAAACAATCAGCCCCAGCATTTT. Its translation: CASSFTGVNNQPQHF.

DNA for the CDR3: TGTGCCAGTACGAGGGCGGTAGGGGAAAAACTGTTTTTT. Translation gives CASTRAVGEKLFF. This rearrangement joins TRBV19 to TRBJ1-4, with D unresolved. The germline V gene encodes CDR1 LNHDA and CDR2 SQIVND (reference sequence). Trimming removed 7 bases at V and 8 bases at J, with 14 bases between. CDR3 length: 13 residues.

This clone was counted a few times. CDR3 in DNA: TGTGCCACCAGCAGAGCGCCGGGGGAAAAACTGTTTTTT. Its translation is CATSRAPGEKLFF. The chain combines TRBV15 with TRBJ1-4; D not resolved. Trimming took off 1 base at V and 8 bases at J, with 8 bases between the two ends. The CDR3 is 13 amino acids. In germline, CDR1 is LNHNV, CDR2 YYDKDF (reference sequence).

The chain joins TRBV7-3 to TRBJ2-2; D is possibly TRBD2 (5 bases). With 2 bases removed from V and 1 base from J, the gap between germline ends came to 14 bases. Germline CDR1 is SGHTA and CDR2 is FQGTGA. The CDR3 consists of 17 residues. CDR3 residues: CASSLYRAALNTGELFF. The DNA of the CDR3 is TGTGCCAGCAGCTTATACAGAGCGGCTTTGAACACCGGGGAGCTGTTTTTT. The whole variable domain, remainder taken from reference TRBV7-3 and TRBJ2-2, is GAGVSQTPSNKVTEKGKYVELRCDPISGHTALYWYRQSLGQGPEFLIYFQGTGAADDSGLPNDRFFAVRPEGSVSTLKIQRTERGDSAVYLCASSLYRAALNTGELFFGEGSRLTVL.

The chain recombines TRBV30 with TRBJ1-2; 9 positions agree with TRBD1. V trimming: 7 bases; J trimming: 4 bases; junction bases outside the gene matches: 10. CDR1 GTSNPN and CDR2 SVGIG come from the germline V gene (reference sequence). The CDR3 covers 14 residues. The CDR3 sequence is CASTPTGGAYGYTF. CDR3 DNA sequence: TGTGCCTCCACTCCGACAGGGGGGGCCTATGGCTACACCTTC.

The chain uses TRBV6-5 and TRBJ1-2; 8 bases line up with TRBD1. CDR3 length equals 16 residues. The J segment lost 8 bases and the V segment lost 0 bases, leaving 11 bases of the junction unmatched. The germline CDR1 and CDR2 sequences are MNHEY and SVGAGI. The CDR3, as DNA: TGTGCCAGCAGTTACTCACGGACAGGGAGTTTAAGGGGCTACACCTTC. Its translation is CASSYSRTGSLRGYTF.

This rearrangement joins TRBV18 to TRBJ2-3; weak D call: TRBD2 (5 bases). The CDR3 length is 14 residues. V lost 6 bases and J lost 0, with 10 bases in between. Germline CDR1 is KGHSH and CDR2 is LQKENI. The CDR3 DNA is TGTGCCAGCTCTCCCGGAGGCAGCACAGATACGCAGTATTTT. The encoded protein is CASSPGGSTDTQYF.